Here is one T cell receptor beta chain with its context. This sample is part of a study of blood T cell repertoires in COVID-19. The assay was immunoSEQ multiplex PCR, and TCRdb's table has in-frame clones only and misses some. The sample includes roughly 290,000 clones, about 85% seen only once; the top ten take roughly 0.87%. The CDR3 totals 16 residues. The V gene's germline CDR1 is SGHRS and CDR2 YFSETQ. The V end lost 4 bases, the J end lost 6 bases, and 21 bases lay between the germline ends. This clonotype was sampled from a human donor with COVID-19, enrolled during active disease. The donor label of this sample is uncertain. The chain carries TRBV5-1 and TRBJ2-3; weak D call: TRBD2 (6 bases). The source material was peripheral blood. For the CDR3, the DNA is TGCGCCAGCAGCACCAACGTAGCGGCCCACTCCGATACGCAGTATTTT. Its protein product is CASSTNVAAHSDTQYF.